This entry is about one T cell receptor (beta chain). What it binds is not known. These data belong to a study of identical twins. The study, taken as a whole, reports: Out-of-frame alpha sequences shared between twins exhibited an excess of low generation probability. Weaker excess twin sharing was observed in beta out-of-frame sequences.

In germline, CDR1 is SEHNR, CDR2 FQNEAQ (reference sequence). The junction had 4 bases not matched to a gene; V was cut back by 5 bases and J by 2 bases. CDR3 length: 16 amino acids. A universal primer site was added by template switching, and unique molecular identifiers were carried by the cDNA. TCRdb reprocessed the 5' RACE reads via MiXCR and lists one record per CDR3 protein. This sample has hundreds of thousands of distinct CDR3 sequences; roughly 6.2% occur once, and the top ten carry 1.5% to 2%. The sequence was obtained from a man aged 18 to 30 in good health. The sample comprised naive T cells sorted from blood. V gene TRBV7-9 combines with J gene TRBJ2-1; 12 bases fit TRBD2. CDR3 in amino acids: CASSDTSGRTYNEQFF. The CDR3 bases are TGTGCCAGCAGCGATACTAGCGGGAGGACCTACAATGAGCAGTTCTTC.